The 32 T cell receptor beta chains reported below all come from one sample, sequenced in a study of blood T cell repertoires in COVID-19. Sequencing used immunoSEQ multiplex PCR; TCRdb keeps in-frame clones, though not all of them. The sample holds some 80,000 clones, roughly 80% seen once. The sequenced sample consisted of peripheral blood. These receptors originate from a human donor in a cohort sampled during active COVID-19.

This clone was seen only a few times. The genes are TRBV6-6 and TRBJ1-1; no reliable D call. The CDR3 extends over 13 amino acids. CDR1 and CDR2 (germline): MNHNY, SVGAGI (reference sequence). Between the trimmed V and J ends, which lost 6 bases and 6 bases, there was a span of 14 bases. The CDR3 region has the DNA TGTGCCAGCAGCGCCTTAGGAGTTGCTGAAGCTTTCTTT. This encodes CASSALGVAEAFF.

This sequence joins TRBV9 and TRBJ1-3; TRBD1 aligns across 11 bases. The CDR3 runs to 18 residues. The V and J ends lost 4 bases and 0 bases, in that order; junction bases with no gene match: 9. The germline gives CDR1 SGDLS, CDR2 YYNGEE. The CDR3 DNA sequence: TGTGCCAGCAGCCGAGGAGGGACAGGGGGTTACTCTGGAAACACCATATATTTT. Protein sequence: CASSRGGTGGYSGNTIYF.

Of note for this clone: This specimen includes other DNA sequences encoding the same CDR3. This sequence joins TRBV5-1 and TRBJ1-1; D ambiguous. The CDR3 has 13 amino acids. Trimming removed 0 bases from V and 5 bases from J, with 8 bases in between. Germline V CDR1 and CDR2: SGHRS, YFSETQ. The CDR3 DNA sequence: TGCGCCAGCAGCTTGGAACGGTGGACTGAAGCTTTCTTT. It codes for CASSLERWTEAFF. The complete variable domain, with remaining parts taken from reference TRBV5-1 and TRBJ1-1, reads KAGVTQTPRYLIKTRGQQVTLSCSPISGHRSVSWYQQTPGQGLQFLFEYFSETQRNKGNFPGRFSGRQFSNSRSEMNVSTLELGDSALYLCASSLERWTEAFFGQGTRLTVV.

This clone was observed a single time. The chain couples TRBV28 to TRBJ2-1; 9 bases line up with TRBD2. Per the germline V gene, CDR1 is MDHEN and CDR2 is SYDVKM. This CDR3 spans 14 amino acids. V shed 5 bases and J 3 bases; nucleotides not matched to a gene: 2. The CDR3 reads CASSSGGFYNEQFF. CDR3 DNA sequence: TGTGCCAGCAGTAGCGGGGGGTTCTACAATGAGCAGTTCTTC.

This rearrangement joins TRBV28 to TRBJ2-5; D not certain. The CDR3 has 13 amino acids. V was pared by 5 bases and J by 6 bases, with 13 bases between. Germline CDR1 MDHEN, CDR2 SYDVKM. The CDR3: CASSPLVGKTQYF. The CDR3 DNA is TGTGCCAGCAGTCCCCTAGTTGGAAAGACCCAGTACTTC.

V gene TRBV5-6 combines with J gene TRBJ2-7, with 10 bases that match TRBD1. J was trimmed by 2 bases and V by 4 bases; bases with no gene match: 3. The CDR3 contains 14 residues. Germline lookup yields CDR1 SGHDT and CDR2 YYEEEE. CDR3 in DNA: TGTGCCAGCAGCCCTGGACAGGGGGCCTACGAGCAGTACTTC. Translated, it gives CASSPGQGAYEQYF.

The J gene is TRBJ2-2, the V gene TRBV5-1; no definite D call. In germline, CDR1 is SGHRS, CDR2 YFSETQ. The V end was cut by 0 bases, the J end by 6 bases, with 15 bases between. This CDR3 is built from 16 residues. CDR3 DNA sequence: TGCGCCAGCAGCTTGGCCCAGGCCGTCTCGGCCGGGGAGCTGTTTTTT. Translating gives CASSLAQAVSAGELFF.

This chain connects TRBV5-1 to TRBJ2-7; D remains ambiguous. Germline CDR1 SGHRS, CDR2 YFSETQ. This CDR3 has 13 residues. Trimming shortened V by 1 base and J by 9 bases, and 14 bases separated the two germline ends. The CDR3 is CASSLQVVPPQYF. The CDR3, as DNA: TGCGCCAGCAGCTTGCAGGTGGTCCCCCCGCAGTACTTC.

The genes are TRBV19 and TRBJ1-5, with TRBD1 matching over 7 bases. Germline V gene data show CDR1 as LNHDA and CDR2 as SQIVND (reference sequence). The CDR3 loop spans 17 amino acids. V was clipped by 4 bases and J by 0 bases; unmatched bases: 9. The DNA of the CDR3 is TGTGCCAGTAGTACCGGACGGGGACAGTTTAGCAATCAGCCCCAGCATTTT. This gives the protein CASSTGRGQFSNQPQHF.

This clone was found a few times. The chain has TRBV2 and TRBJ1-1; 7 positions match TRBD1. The CDR3 extends over 13 amino acids. Trimming cost V 8 bases and J 2 bases; bases outside gene matches: 5. The germline CDR1 and CDR2 sequences are SNHLY and FYNNEI. CDR3 amino acids: CASRGQPNTEAFF. The CDR3 nucleotides are TGTGCCAGCCGGGGACAGCCAAACACTGAAGCTTTCTTT.

This chain links TRBV3-1 (or the pseudogene TRBV3-2) with TRBJ1-4, with a weak D call TRBD1 (6 bases). Trimming left V 7 bases short and J 8 bases short, with 17 bases between. Germline V gives CDR1 LGHDT, CDR2 YNNKEL (reference sequence). The CDR3 is 14 amino acids. CDR3 protein: CASTPLRGGEKLFF. The DNA for the CDR3 is TGTGCCAGCACCCCTCTGAGGGGGGGAGAAAAACTGTTTTTT.

This rearrangement joins TRBV27 to TRBJ1-6; 10 bases match TRBD1. There are 15 residues in the CDR3. The V gene's germline CDR1 is MNHEY and CDR2 SMNVEV (reference sequence). V was clipped by 2 bases and J by 6 bases; unmatched bases: 1. The CDR3 sequence: CASSLDRGLNSPLHF. CDR3 nucleotides: TGTGCCAGCAGTTTAGACAGGGGGCTTAATTCACCCCTCCACTTT.

V and J are TRBV30 and TRBJ1-6; unclear D gene. The CDR3 sequence is 13 residues long. Germline CDR1 and CDR2: GTSNPN and SVGIG (reference sequence). The V gene lost 0 bases and the J gene lost 6 bases, with 6 bases spanning the gap. The CDR3 protein is CAWSVKPNSPLHF. The CDR3 DNA reads TGTGCCTGGAGTGTTAAGCCTAATTCACCCCTCCACTTT.

The chain links TRBV30 to TRBJ1-6; 9 nucleotides align to TRBD1. Germline-derived CDR1 and CDR2 are GTSNPN and SVGIG (reference sequence). Trimming took 4 bases from V and 9 from J; bases not matched to a gene: 7. The CDR3 extends over 14 amino acids. The CDR3 DNA follows: TGTGCCTGGATGGCCGGACAGGGGACTTCACCCCTCCACTTT. It is translated as CAWMAGQGTSPLHF. Filled out from reference TRBV30 and TRBJ1-6, the complete variable domain reads SQTIHQWPATLVQPVGSPLSLECTVEGTSNPNLYWYRQAAGRGLQLLFYSVGIGQISSEVPQNLSASRPQDRQFILSSKKLLLSDSGFYLCAWMAGQGTSPLHFGNGTRLTVT.

This clone appeared a few times. The J gene is TRBJ2-7, the V gene TRBV19, with 10 bases identical to TRBD2. Germline CDR1 is LNHDA and CDR2 is SQIVND (reference sequence). V shed 3 bases, J shed 6 bases, and the junction held 8 bases outside the gene matches. CDR3 length: 15 residues. The CDR3 DNA reads as TGTGCCAGTAGTATGTTTACCGGGACTAGCGCCGAGCAGTACTTC. Translated, it gives CASSMFTGTSAEQYF.

The chain joins TRBV19 to TRBJ1-1, with TRBD1 as a possible D gene (5 bases). The CDR3 is made up of 13 amino acids. Germline lookup yields CDR1 LNHDA and CDR2 SQIVND (reference sequence). The V gene lost 8 bases and the J gene lost 3 bases, with 13 bases spanning the gap. CDR3 DNA sequence: TGTGCCAGTTGGGGGGTACCCTACACTGAAGCTTTCTTT. It codes for CASWGVPYTEAFF.

CDR3 amino acids: CASSLEVSGTALNTEAFF. For the CDR3, the DNA is TGTGCCAGCAGCTTAGAAGTATCCGGGACAGCGTTGAACACTGAAGCTTTCTTT. The chain is built from TRBV11-3 and TRBJ1-1; TRBD1 matches 7 bases. V gave up 0 bases and J gave up 0 bases; unmatched junction bases: 10. CDR1 is SGHNT and CDR2 is YENEEA in the germline V gene. The CDR3 covers 18 residues.

The chain is built from TRBV10-3 and TRBJ2-7; TRBD2 might be the D (6 bases). Between the trimmed V and J ends, which lost 11 bases and 2 bases, there was a span of 16 bases. CDR1 and CDR2 from the germline V gene are ENHRY and SYGVKD. The CDR3 has 13 amino acids. The CDR3 is CAVISGVTYEQYF. Here the CDR3 DNA reads TGTGCCGTTATTAGCGGCGTGACCTACGAGCAGTACTTC.

The chain's CDR3 is CASSPQGDGYEQYF. DNA for the CDR3: TGTGCCAGCAGTCCCCAGGGGGATGGCTACGAGCAGTACTTC. The chain joins TRBV2 to TRBJ2-7; TRBD1 matches 7 bases. Germline V lookup: CDR1 SNHLY, CDR2 FYNNEI. Trimming at V came to 5 bases and at J to 3 bases, leaving 7 bases not matched to a gene. This CDR3 region has 14 residues.

This rearrangement joins TRBV5-1 to TRBJ1-2, with TRBD1 matching over 9 bases. Germline CDR1 and CDR2: SGHRS and YFSETQ. This CDR3 contains 14 residues. J was trimmed by 1 base and V by 4 bases; bases with no gene match: 2. The CDR3 region is CASSGTGFNYGYTF. Written as DNA, the CDR3 is TGCGCCAGCAGCGGGACAGGGTTTAACTATGGCTACACCTTC.

The rearrangement uses TRBV30 and TRBJ1-5, with D perhaps matching TRBD1 (6 bases). The CDR3 consists of 14 residues. The V and J ends lost 1 base and 3 bases respectively, with 10 bases between them. Per the germline V gene, CDR1 is GTSNPN and CDR2 is SVGIG (reference sequence). CDR3 sequence (DNA): TGTGCCTGGAGTGGTGGACAGTTCAATCAGCCCCAGCATTTT. As protein: CAWSGGQFNQPQHF.

The J gene is TRBJ1-1, the V gene TRBV7-9, with D perhaps TRBD1 (6 bases). V shed 4 bases and J shed 1 base, with 10 bases lying between them. CDR1 and CDR2 (germline): SEHNR, FQNEAQ (reference sequence). The CDR3 runs 14 residues. The CDR3 sequence: CASSSQTGNTEAFF. The CDR3 nucleotides are TGTGCCAGCAGCTCTCAGACAGGGAACACTGAAGCTTTCTTT.

The chain recombines TRBV27 with TRBJ1-5; TRBD1 is a possible D gene (5 bases). V lost 5 bases and J lost 4, with 15 bases in between. Germline CDR1 MNHEY, CDR2 SMNVEV (reference sequence). The CDR3 has 15 residues. CDR3 amino acids: CASSLQGDWNQPQHF. In DNA form, the CDR3 reads TGTGCCAGCAGTCTTCAGGGTGATTGGAATCAGCCCCAGCATTTT.

The CDR3: CASSLGLQASDYEQYF. The CDR3, as DNA: TGTGCCAGCAGCTTAGGGTTGCAGGCTAGCGACTACGAGCAGTACTTC. J is TRBJ2-7 and V is TRBV7-9, with D possibly matching TRBD2 (6 bases). The length of the CDR3 is 16 residues. Per germline, CDR1 SEHNR and CDR2 FQNEAQ (reference sequence). V was pared by 1 base and J by 3 bases, with 16 bases between. The full variable domain, completed using reference TRBV7-9 and TRBJ2-7, is DTGVSQNPRHKITKRGQNVTFRCDPISEHNRLYWYRQTLGQGPEFLTYFQNEAQLEKSRLLSDRFSAERPKGSFSTLEIQRTEQGDSAMYLCASSLGLQASDYEQYFGPGTRLTVT.

This chain links TRBV6-5 with TRBJ1-1; D is unclear. CDR1 is MNHEY and CDR2 is SVGAGI in the germline V gene. The CDR3 contains 16 residues. Trimming took off 0 bases at V and 5 bases at J, with 16 bases between the two ends. CDR3 in DNA: TGTGCCAGCAGTTACTCGTCAAGGCAGGAGGTAACTGAAGCTTTCTTT. Translation: CASSYSSRQEVTEAFF.

This chain links TRBV7-2 with TRBJ2-5; weak D call: TRBD2 (5 bases). The CDR3 is 13 residues long. Trimming took 1 base from V and 5 from J, leaving 8 bases between them. The germline V gene encodes CDR1 SGHTA and CDR2 FQGNSA. The CDR3 nucleotides are TGTGCCAGCAGCTTAGGAGGGCGGGAGACCCAGTACTTC. Amino acids: CASSLGGRETQYF. The full variable domain, rest sourced from reference TRBV7-2 and TRBJ2-5, is GAGVSQSPSNKVTEKGKDVELRCDPISGHTALYWYRQSLGQGLEFLIYFQGNSAPDKSGLPSDRFSAERTGGSVSTLTIQRTQQEDSAVYLCASSLGGRETQYFGPGTRLLVL.

The genes are TRBV11-2 and TRBJ1-1; D may be TRBD1 (6 bases). From germline, CDR1 is SGHAT and CDR2 FQNNGV. The V end lost 3 bases, the J end lost 10 bases, and 15 bases lay between the germline ends. The CDR3 runs to 13 residues. CDR3 sequence: CASSFDRTRGAFF. CDR3 nucleotide sequence: TGTGCCAGCAGCTTCGACAGGACCCGCGGAGCTTTCTTT.

The chain links TRBV9 to TRBJ2-5; TRBD2 is a possible D gene (5 bases). This CDR3 is 15 amino acids long. V lost 0 bases to trimming and J lost 2 bases, with 11 bases between them. Germline CDR1 reads SGDLS; CDR2 reads YYNGEE. The CDR3, as DNA: TGTGCCAGCAGCGTAGGGGCCGGGATTCAAGAGACCCAGTACTTC. As protein: CASSVGAGIQETQYF.

The chain is built from TRBV5-1 and TRBJ2-5; TRBD1 matches 10 bases. This CDR3 has 16 residues. V dropped 4 bases and J dropped 4; count of bases not matched to a gene: 10. CDR1 is SGHRS and CDR2 is YFSETQ in the germline V gene. The CDR3 coding sequence is TGCGCCAGCAGCAAATCCGGGACAGGGGTAGGAGAGACCCAGTACTTC. Protein: CASSKSGTGVGETQYF.

This clone came up many times. This rearrangement joins TRBV6-5 to TRBJ2-7, with no clear D. Germline lookup yields CDR1 MNHEY and CDR2 SVGAGI. V was pared by 2 bases and J by 2 bases, with 10 bases between. The CDR3 length is 14 residues. In nucleotides, the CDR3 is TGTGCCAGCAGTTACGATCATGGGCCCTACGAGCAGTACTTC. Translating it yields CASSYDHGPYEQYF.

This chain joins TRBV5-5 and TRBJ1-1; D unresolved. This CDR3 is 14 amino acids long. Trimming stripped 0 bases from V and 5 bases from J, with 11 bases between. Germline V gene data show CDR1 as SGHKS and CDR2 as YYEKEE (reference sequence). CDR3 sequence reads: CASSLVPSGTEAFF. The CDR3 bases are TGTGCCAGCAGCTTGGTGCCATCGGGGACTGAAGCTTTCTTT.

The gene calls are TRBV9 and TRBJ2-1, with D maybe TRBD1 (6 bases). V dropped 0 bases and J dropped 8 bases, with 18 bases sitting between them. The germline gives CDR1 SGDLS, CDR2 YYNGEE. The length of the CDR3 is 16 residues. The CDR3 here is CASSVEQGQYKHEQFF. The CDR3 DNA reads TGTGCCAGCAGCGTAGAACAGGGACAATATAAACATGAGCAGTTCTTC.